The present TCR beta chain was sequenced within a study of beta chain features in type 1 diabetes (dated by TCRdb to about 2018). Background for the entire study: Mean age, gender distribution, total cell number and subset yield did not differ between patients and healthy donors. Across all samples, approximately 100 million sorted cells were examined, and cell number per subset correlated strongly with RNA yield. In the study, recently diagnosed type 1 diabetes patients and matched healthy donors were compared on the TCRB repertoires of their sorted circulating CD4+ T cell subsets. Regulatory and stem cell-like memory subsets were obtained from only 8 patients and roughly 8 healthy donors, while naive and central memory subsets were obtained from all 30 or so donors. Beyond this particular receptor, the publication reports: Naive, central memory and regulatory TCRB repertoires appeared to be more similar among patients than among healthy donors. Only small numbers of individuals were included in the HLA sub-analyses, which left unresolved whether HLA type had any influence on TCRB rearrangement. Because cDNA was sequenced instead of genomic DNA, highly expressing activated cells could be over-represented, though the groups showed no difference in activation or CD3 levels. At VDJ recombination sites, patients with type 1 diabetes made fewer insertions and deleted more nucleotides, a pattern implying thymic rearrangement abnormalities. In all four CD4+ subsets, TCRB CDR3 length was moderately but significantly shorter in type 1 diabetes patients. PCR might favor shorter templates, but patient and control samples were amplified and corrected together, so any skew would affect both groups equally.

Each donor gave one peripheral blood draw, averaging approximately 120 mL, which was collected into heparinised tubes. Naive, central memory, regulatory and stem cell-like memory CD4+ T cells were sorted on a BD FACSAria II using a panel including CD45RO, CCR7, CD25, CD127, CD95 and CD27. All sorted populations exceeded 98% purity. PBMCs were isolated immediately by Lymphoprep density gradient centrifugation and stained directly without culture. Samples were stained and sorted in pairs, with one healthy donor and one patient per experiment, so that batch effects were minimized. On this clone itself: What this receptor recognizes is not known. No base quality values were provided; no much bigger clone lies one nucleotide off.

All of the isolated RNA was reverse transcribed with the High Capacity cDNA Reverse Transcription Kit, so expressed TCRB transcripts were sequenced. Deep immunoSEQ sequencing was performed on naive, central memory and regulatory T cell samples, with an average of around 3.4 million total reads per sample. Sorted cells were lysed in RLT buffer, and RNA was extracted using DNase-treated RNeasy Micro or Mini kits according to cell number. To prevent cross-contamination, each cell subset was processed individually, whereas patient and healthy donor samples were processed jointly. The immunoSEQ multiplex PCR was used to amplify TCRB sequences from cDNA, generating 87-bp fragments that spanned the CDR3 region. Sequencing of the amplicons was done on the Illumina HiSeq platform. The authors' analysis ran thus. PCR bias was computationally corrected using synthetic template baselines, reads within Hamming distance 2 were collapsed, and singletons that could not be merged were discarded. Reads were aligned to IMGT to assign V, D and J genes, CDR3 length, and insertions or deletions at six rearrangement sites. Within each subset, clonotype counts were normalized to the number of sorted cells before true diversity and Gini coefficients were calculated with the tcR R package. The overlap coefficient, calculated on TCRB nucleotide sequences, was used to measure repertoire sharing. TCRdb took over this immuneACCESS table, retaining in-frame rearrangements with V and J assigned. Such tables are incomplete; in checked studies, under half of the missing clones stem from an unresolved V gene, and the remainder is unexplained. V and J calls and clone size follow that table, whereas D and trimming were derived from the DNA. For this sample the table gives roughly 170,000 clones, of which 10% to 15% were detected only once. The ten most abundant clones make up about 0.66% of the sample.

This TCR was sampled from a woman between 18 and 29 years old in good health. Material: central memory CD4+ T cells from blood.

The bases read TGTGCCAGCTGCACGAACCCGACAGGGACCTACGAGCAGTACTTC. Protein translation: CASCTNPTGTYEQYF. The rearranged segments are TRBV28 and TRBJ2-7, and TRBD1 aligns with 7 junction nucleotides. Taken from the germline V gene, the CDR1 and CDR2 loops are MDHEN and SYDVKM. For this chain, trimming is 8 bases at the V end and 2 bases at the J end, and the number of junction bases without a gene match is 12. Including cysteine and phenylalanine, the CDR3 has 15 amino acids. The sequence is cut down to CDR3 DNA, 45 bases in frame from base 1.